This record looks at one TCR beta chain sequence and its context. Its antigen is undetermined. Patients were ruled out by autoimmune disease history or systemic immunosuppression. The germline CDR1 and CDR2 sequences are SGHTA and FQGTGA. This CDR3 contains 15 residues. The V gene lost 0 bases and the J gene lost 5 bases, with 11 bases spanning the gap. The table came from immunoSEQ multiplex PCR; TCRdb's copy has only in-frame clones and leaves some out. The data show 60,000 to 80,000 clones, 70% to 85% seen once. These data originate in a study of OX40 agonist ivuxolimab in advanced cancers. About the study: Across the patients, intravenous ivuxolimab was delivered every 2 weeks at 0.01 to 10 mg/kg. Notes on the study in general: CD4+ and CD8+ blood T cells expanded clonally by week 6 at 0.1 to 3.0 mg/kg. Fewer expanded clones were found on average in CD4+ than in CD8+ T cells.

The rearrangement links TRBV7-3 to TRBJ2-1; D possibly matches TRBD1 or TRBD2 (5 bases each). The clonotype comes from an adult with an advanced solid tumor such as melanoma, head and neck, liver or kidney cancer. Sequenced material: CD4+ or CD8+ T cells sorted from blood, taken in a trial of the OX40 agonist ivuxolimab. CDR3 sequence: CASSLTGTVNNEQFF. In DNA, the CDR3 is TGTGCCAGCAGCTTAACAGGGACGGTGAACAATGAGCAGTTCTTC.